This T cell receptor beta chain was sequenced during a study of Ad26.COV2.S vaccination and SARS-CoV-2 variants. TCRdb keeps only in-frame clones here, not all; method: immunoSEQ multiplex PCR. The sample includes more than 150,000 clones, roughly 87% seen only once; the top ten take about 5.5%. Germline CDR1 GTSNPN, CDR2 SVGIG (reference sequence). The CDR3 length is 13 residues. V was trimmed by 5 bases and J by 0 bases, leaving 10 bases between them. Concerning this clone itself: What it binds is unknown.

The study, taken as a whole, reports: Whether participants received vaccine or placebo, their non-spike TCR breadth was similar. People given the vaccine had a wider spike-specific TCR breadth than placebo recipients did. Estimates derived from TCR breadth and depth analyses may have underestimated total T cell responses.

The sequence derives from a human donor who had recovered from COVID-19. This chain links TRBV30 with TRBJ1-1; D is unclear. This specimen consisted of peripheral blood, obtained after recovery from COVID-19. In nucleotides, the CDR3 is TGTGCCTGGGCGTCTCGTATGAACACTGAAGCTTTCTTT. Translating it yields CAWASRMNTEAFF.